These 27 T cell receptor beta chains were sequenced from one sample in a study of blood T cell repertoires in COVID-19. The repertoire was sequenced with immunoSEQ multiplex PCR; TCRdb's copy has only in-frame clones and lacks some. This sample yields about 250,000 clones, of which just over 85% are seen a single time; more than 1.5% belongs to the top ten. Sequenced sample: PBMCs or T cells enriched from blood (not recorded which). These receptor sequences come from a man in his forties who had recovered from COVID-19.

The chain's CDR3 is CASRPQGAQITYGYTF. CDR3 bases: TGTGCCAGTAGGCCCCAGGGGGCTCAAATCACCTATGGCTACACCTTC. This rearrangement joins TRBV19 to TRBJ1-2; TRBD1 agrees at 8 bases. Unmatched junction bases numbered 13, after V lost 6 bases and J lost 4 bases. The CDR3 loop spans 16 amino acids. Germline lookup yields CDR1 LNHDA and CDR2 SQIVND (reference sequence).

This clone was observed a few times. J is TRBJ2-1 and V is TRBV7-2; tentative D call: TRBD2 (7 bases). This CDR3 spans 15 amino acids. The germline V gene has CDR1 SGHTA and CDR2 FQGNSA. Trimming cost V 3 bases and J 7 bases, with 16 bases left between them. CDR3 amino acids: CASSFGGAGANEQFF. The DNA for the CDR3 is TGTGCCAGCAGCTTTGGGGGGGCCGGAGCTAATGAGCAGTTCTTC.

This rearrangement joins TRBV6-5 to TRBJ2-3; D possibly corresponds to TRBD2 (6 bases). This CDR3 comprises 14 residues. The V gene lost 5 bases and the J gene lost 2 bases, with 11 bases spanning the gap. Germline CDR1 MNHEY, CDR2 SVGAGI. The CDR3, as DNA: TGTGCCAGCAGTCCAGGGACTTCCACAGATACGCAGTATTTT. Protein: CASSPGTSTDTQYF.

The chain combines TRBV5-1 with TRBJ2-1, with TRBD1 matching over 7 bases. The CDR3 has 16 amino acids. V shed 4 bases, J shed 6 bases, and the junction held 13 bases outside the gene matches. Germline-derived CDR1 and CDR2 are SGHRS and YFSETQ. CDR3 DNA sequence: TGCGCCAGCAGCGTGACAGGTCCCAACAGGGGCAATGAGCAGTTCTTC. Protein product: CASSVTGPNRGNEQFF.

This rearrangement joins TRBV4-2 to TRBJ1-2; 11 bases are shared with TRBD1. CDR3 length: 16 residues. With V trimmed by 1 base and J by 4 bases, 5 bases remained unmatched. From germline, CDR1 is LGHNA and CDR2 YNFKEQ. CDR3 sequence: CASSQAGTGGVYGYTF. Written as DNA, the CDR3 is TGTGCCAGCAGCCAAGCAGGGACAGGGGGGGTCTATGGCTACACCTTC.

This chain joins TRBV12-3 or TRBV12-4 and TRBJ2-5, with 7 nucleotides matching TRBD1. This CDR3 is built from 13 residues. The ends lost 5 bases at V and 1 base at J; junction bases unmatched: 1. The DNA for the CDR3 is TGTGCCAGCAGTAGGACAGGCCAAGAGACCCAGTACTTC. It codes for CASSRTGQETQYF.

This clone appeared a few times. This chain joins TRBV11-1 and TRBJ1-4; TRBD1 agrees at 7 bases. The CDR3 consists of 15 residues. Germline V lookup: CDR1 SGHAT, CDR2 FQDESV (reference sequence). J gave up 6 bases and V 3 bases, and 7 bases lay outside the gene matches. The CDR3 sequence is CASSLEGGRDEKLFF. DNA of the CDR3: TGTGCCAGCAGCTTGGAAGGGGGCAGGGATGAAAAACTGTTTTTT.

The chain links TRBV30 to TRBJ2-7; 9 nucleotides agree with TRBD1. CDR1 and CDR2 (germline): GTSNPN, SVGIG (reference sequence). V was pared by 5 bases and J by 5 bases, with 13 bases of the junction left unmatched. This CDR3 is 15 amino acids long. The CDR3 DNA is TGTGCCTGGCTTAAGACCGGGACAGGGCGAAACGAGCAGTACTTC. Residues: CAWLKTGTGRNEQYF.

This clone was found once. The V and J genes are TRBV30 and TRBJ1-2; D uncertain. Germline V gene sequence: CDR1 GTSNPN, CDR2 SVGIG (reference sequence). V was shortened by 2 bases and J by 2 bases, with 6 bases between the two germline ends. The CDR3 totals 12 residues. The CDR3, as DNA: TGTGCCTGGAGTCGGGGAAACTATGGCTACACCTTC. Its protein is CAWSRGNYGYTF.

The chain couples TRBV3-1 (or the pseudogene TRBV3-2) to TRBJ2-5; TRBD2 matches 11 bases. V was pared by 1 base and J by 5 bases, with 0 bases of the junction left unmatched. CDR1 LGHDT and CDR2 YNNKEL come from the germline V gene (reference sequence). CDR3 size: 14 residues. The CDR3 region is CASSQGTSGETQYF. In DNA, the CDR3 is TGTGCCAGCAGCCAAGGGACTAGCGGGGAGACCCAGTACTTC.

The chain couples TRBV28 to TRBJ1-5; D not resolved. Deletions cut 6 bases from V and 0 bases from J, with 15 bases between. The germline V gene has CDR1 MDHEN and CDR2 SYDVKM. The CDR3 is 16 amino acids. The CDR3 coding sequence is TGTGCCAGCAGCCGCCGGAGGGAGTATAGCAATCAGCCCCAGCATTTT. Protein: CASSRRREYSNQPQHF.

The V call is TRBV20-1, the J call TRBJ1-6; the D gene is possibly TRBD1 (5 bases). The germline V gene encodes CDR1 DFQATT and CDR2 SNEGSKA (reference sequence). The CDR3 extends over 15 amino acids. With 3 bases removed from V and 0 bases from J, the gap between germline ends came to 9 bases. The CDR3 region has the DNA TGCAGTGCTAGTCCCGACAGCTCCTATAATTCACCCCTCCACTTT. Its translation is CSASPDSSYNSPLHF.

This chain joins TRBV10-2 and TRBJ2-1; D is perhaps TRBD2 (6 bases). The CDR3 length is 16 residues. CDR1 and CDR2 (germline): WSHSY, SAAADI. The ends were cut back, 6 bases at V and 2 bases at J, with 17 bases in the middle. The CDR3 loop reads CASRKSAGFTYNEQFF. The CDR3 nucleotides read TGCGCCAGCAGGAAATCAGCGGGTTTCACCTACAATGAGCAGTTCTTC.

The chain carries TRBV11-1 and TRBJ1-2; D call uncertain. V gave up 0 bases and J gave up 8 bases, with 13 bases separating them. This CDR3 contains 14 residues. Germline V gives CDR1 SGHAT, CDR2 FQDESV (reference sequence). The CDR3: CASSLASVSGGYTF. Here the CDR3 DNA reads TGTGCCAGCAGCTTAGCGAGCGTCAGCGGCGGCTACACCTTC.

This clone occurred once. This chain joins TRBV11-3 and TRBJ1-1; 9 nucleotides line up with TRBD1. The CDR3 length is 19 residues. Germline CDR1 reads SGHNT; CDR2 reads YENEEA. Losses at the gene ends were 0 bases for V and 6 bases for J; bases not matched to a gene: 17. The CDR3 coding sequence is TGTGCCAGCAGCTTAGATCTGGGACAGGGAGTCACTACGACCCCTGAAGCTTTCTTT. Translation: CASSLDLGQGVTTTPEAFF.

V usage is TRBV28 and J usage is TRBJ2-5, with 8 nucleotides matching TRBD2. Looked up from germline, CDR1 is MDHEN and CDR2 is SYDVKM. Trimming cost V 0 bases and J 7 bases; bases outside gene matches: 1. There are 13 residues in the CDR3. The CDR3 loop reads CASSLWLAGTQYF. Here the CDR3 DNA reads TGTGCCAGCAGTTTATGGCTAGCGGGGACCCAGTACTTC.

The rearrangement joins TRBV30 to TRBJ2-2; TRBD2 matches at 12 bases. The CDR3 sequence is 14 residues long. The germline V gene encodes CDR1 GTSNPN and CDR2 SVGIG (reference sequence). V lost 8 bases and J lost 3; bases outside the gene matches: 4. The CDR3 region is CAGGLAGYTGELFF. The DNA for the CDR3 is TGTGCCGGGGGACTAGCGGGTTACACCGGGGAGCTGTTTTTT.

The chain is built from TRBV4-1 and TRBJ1-5; a possible D gene is TRBD1 (5 bases). CDR1 and CDR2 (germline): MGHRA, YSYEKL. There are 14 residues in the CDR3. V was clipped by 2 bases and J by 4 bases, with 9 bases between them. CDR3 DNA: TGCGCCAGCAGCCAATGGGGCGGTAATCAGCCCCAGCATTTT. It specifies CASSQWGGNQPQHF.

A single count supports this clone. The rearrangement uses TRBV30 and TRBJ1-2; D is perhaps TRBD1 (6 bases). This CDR3 is 13 amino acids long. Trimming pared 3 bases from V and 6 bases from J, leaving 14 bases between. Germline CDR1 reads GTSNPN; CDR2 reads SVGIG (reference sequence). Here the CDR3 DNA reads TGTGCCTGGAGGGCCGGACAGCTACATGGCTACACCTTC. Its translation is CAWRAGQLHGYTF.

This chain uses TRBV27 with TRBJ1-2, with TRBD1 identical over 7 bases. Per germline, CDR1 MNHEY and CDR2 SMNVEV (reference sequence). This CDR3 is built from 12 residues. V dropped 6 bases and J dropped 7; count of bases not matched to a gene: 5. CDR3 sequence reads: CASRVPGGGYTF. CDR3 nucleotide sequence: TGTGCCAGCAGGGTCCCAGGGGGTGGCTACACCTTC.

This clone was seen only a few times. The chain couples TRBV4-3 to TRBJ2-1; 7 bases are shared with TRBD1. CDR3 size: 16 residues. With 0 bases clipped from V and 0 bases from J, the junction kept 2 bases outside the gene matches. The germline gives CDR1 LGHNA, CDR2 YSLEER. This chain's CDR3 is CASSQDYRGSYNEQFF. For the CDR3, the DNA is TGCGCCAGCAGCCAAGATTACAGGGGCTCCTACAATGAGCAGTTCTTC.

The rearrangement joins TRBV19 to TRBJ2-3; D may be TRBD2 (5 bases). Per germline, CDR1 LNHDA and CDR2 SQIVND (reference sequence). Trimming stripped 6 bases from V and 2 bases from J, with 15 bases between. The CDR3 loop spans 15 amino acids. CDR3 amino acids: CASRDSSINTDTQYF. The CDR3 region has the DNA TGTGCCAGTAGGGACTCGTCAATCAACACAGATACGCAGTATTTT.

The rearrangement joins TRBV5-1 to TRBJ1-2; D uncertain. CDR3 length: 13 amino acids. CDR1 is SGHRS, CDR2 YFSETQ, per germline. The V gene lost 2 bases and the J gene lost 5 bases, with 10 bases spanning the gap. In DNA form, the CDR3 reads TGCGCCAGCAGCTTAAACGGAGAGTATGGCTACACCTTC. It specifies CASSLNGEYGYTF.

The chain links TRBV29-1 to TRBJ2-3; D perhaps matches TRBD2 (7 bases). Trimming shortened V by 7 bases and J by 5 bases, and 19 bases separated the two germline ends. In germline, CDR1 is SQVTM, CDR2 ANQGSEA. The CDR3 length is 14 residues. The CDR3 loop reads CSALGGAAVDTQYF. The CDR3 DNA reads TGCAGCGCCTTGGGGGGGGCCGCTGTAGATACGCAGTATTTT.

This chain uses TRBV20-1 with TRBJ2-7; 13 nucleotides agree with TRBD2. Per germline, CDR1 DFQATT and CDR2 SNEGSKA (reference sequence). The CDR3 is 16 amino acids. The junction had 9 bases not matched to a gene; V was cut back by 3 bases and J by 4 bases. CDR3 coding DNA: TGCAGTGCTAGTGACTCTGGACTAGCGGGAGTGTACGAGCAGTACTTC. Its protein is CSASDSGLAGVYEQYF.

The V and J genes are TRBV12-3 or TRBV12-4 and TRBJ2-7; 9 nucleotides match TRBD1. The CDR3 is 13 amino acids. The V gene end was trimmed by 2 bases and the J gene end by 6 bases; junction bases not matched to a gene: 2. CDR3: CASSLRQGVEQYF. For the CDR3, the DNA is TGTGCCAGCAGTTTACGACAGGGGGTCGAGCAGTACTTC.

The V and J genes are TRBV27 and TRBJ1-1; D remains unclear. Germline assignment: CDR1 MNHEY and CDR2 SMNVEV (reference sequence). This CDR3 is 15 amino acids long. The V end was cut by 2 bases, the J end by 1 base, with 11 bases between. Written as DNA, the CDR3 is TGTGCCAGCAGTTTAGAGAGCTACAGGAACACTGAAGCTTTCTTT. The encoded protein is CASSLESYRNTEAFF.